This entry concerns a single TCR beta chain. The junction shows a germline mismatch at one end, possibly a read error. In the source study's methods: Researchers report that nucleated cell counts were estimated from reference gene primer amplification. Sequencing used immunoSEQ multiplex PCR; TCRdb keeps in-frame clones, though not all of them. D and trimming come from the DNA, and the V and J calls and clone size come from that table. Found here are fewer than 300,000 clones, approximately 91% of them singletons; the top ten hold roughly 2.3%. Germline values: CDR1 LNHDA, CDR2 SQIVND (reference sequence). The CDR3 totals 14 residues. Patients of the Seattle cohort, enrolled during active infection, were followed longitudinally. The data were taken from a study of blood T cell repertoires in COVID-19. At the level of the study: PBMCs, B-cell-depleted T cells, or T cells provided the cDNA or gDNA that made up the material.

V is TRBV19 and J is TRBJ2-1, with 10 bases matching TRBD2. Material for sequencing was peripheral blood. This receptor was taken from a woman aged 25-40 years with COVID-19, enrolled during active disease. For the CDR3, the DNA is TGTGCCAGTAGGATAGCGGGAGGCGGCAATGAGCAGTTCTTC. This encodes CASRIAGGGNEQFF.